The T cell receptor beta chain described here comes from a study of shared clonotypes between healthy human individuals. The study's findings and limits: Shared across a few donors were 4% to 6% of the naive CD4 clonotypes.

As concerns this clone: What it binds is not known.

There are 14 residues in the CDR3. Germline V lookup: CDR1 SGHTA, CDR2 FQGNSA. V lost 5 bases, J lost 7 bases, and 17 bases lay in between. Here immunoSEQ multiplex PCR was the method, and the copy in TCRdb shows in-frame clones only, minus some. The table lists roughly 2.2 million clones, 85% to 95% of them singletons. The chain has TRBV7-2 and TRBJ1-2; tentatively, D is TRBD1 (5 bases). The clonotype was recovered from a man aged 18 to 35 in good health. Some clones in this sample may be carry-over from other donors' samples. Sequencing was performed on naive CD4+ T cells from PBMCs. Subset in this sample: CD45RA+ positively selected. The CDR3 protein is CASSGPGTRAGYTF. CDR3 bases: TGTGCCAGCAGCGGTCCCGGGACCCGGGCTGGCTACACCTTC.